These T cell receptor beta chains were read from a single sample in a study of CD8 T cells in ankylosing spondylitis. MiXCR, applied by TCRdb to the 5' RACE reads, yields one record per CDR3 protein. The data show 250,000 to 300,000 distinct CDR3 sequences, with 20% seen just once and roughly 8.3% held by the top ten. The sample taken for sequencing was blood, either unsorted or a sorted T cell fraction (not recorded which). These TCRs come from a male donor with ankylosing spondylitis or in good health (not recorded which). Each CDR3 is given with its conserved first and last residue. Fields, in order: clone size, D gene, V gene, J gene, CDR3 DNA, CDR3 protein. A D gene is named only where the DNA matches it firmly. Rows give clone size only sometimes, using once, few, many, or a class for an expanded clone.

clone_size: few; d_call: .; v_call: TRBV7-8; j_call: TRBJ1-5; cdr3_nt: TGTGCCAGCAGCTTAAAGAATAGCAATCAGCCCCAGCATTTT; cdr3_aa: CASSLKNSNQPQHF
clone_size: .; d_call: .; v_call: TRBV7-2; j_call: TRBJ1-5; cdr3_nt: TGTGCCAGCAGCTTACGGGGGGATCAGCCCCAGCATTTT; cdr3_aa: CASSLRGDQPQHF
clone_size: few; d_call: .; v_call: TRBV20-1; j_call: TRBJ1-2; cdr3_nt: TGCAGTGCTAGGCCCAGGGCAGATCGGGACTATGGCTACACCTTC; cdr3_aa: CSARPRADRDYGYTF
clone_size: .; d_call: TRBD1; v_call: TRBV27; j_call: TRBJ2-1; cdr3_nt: TGTGCCAGCAGTTTCCAGCAGACAGGGGGCTCCTACAATGAGCAGTTCTTC; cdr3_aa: CASSFQQTGGSYNEQFF
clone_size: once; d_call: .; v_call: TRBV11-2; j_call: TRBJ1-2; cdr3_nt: TGTGCCAGCAGCTTGGACCGCAACTCTAACTATGGCTACACCTTC; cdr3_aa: CASSLDRNSNYGYTF
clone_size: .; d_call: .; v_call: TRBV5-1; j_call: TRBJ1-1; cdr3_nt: TGCGCCAGCAGCTTGGGGCACCAATATGGTGAAGCTTTCTTT; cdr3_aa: CASSLGHQYGEAFF
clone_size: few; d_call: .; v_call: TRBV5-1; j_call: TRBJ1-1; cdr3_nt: TGCGCCAGCAGCTTGGGTCCCAGTACGAACACTGAAGCTTTCTTT; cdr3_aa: CASSLGPSTNTEAFF
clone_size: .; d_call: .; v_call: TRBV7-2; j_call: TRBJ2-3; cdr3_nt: TGTGCCAGCAGCTTAGCCCCCCCCACGCAGTATTTT; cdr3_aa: CASSLAPPTQYF
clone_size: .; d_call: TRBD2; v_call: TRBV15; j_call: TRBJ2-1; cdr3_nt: TGTGCCACCAGCAGAGATTCTGCGGGAGTCTACAATGAGCAGTTCTTC; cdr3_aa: CATSRDSAGVYNEQFF
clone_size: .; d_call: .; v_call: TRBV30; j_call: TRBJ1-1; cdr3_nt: TGTGCCTGGAGTTGGGAGACTGAAGCTTTCTTT; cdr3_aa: CAWSWETEAFF
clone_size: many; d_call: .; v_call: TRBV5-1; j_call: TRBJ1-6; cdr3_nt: TGCGCCAGCAGCTTGGAAGGGGCCAAGTATAATTCACCCCTCCACTTT; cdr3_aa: CASSLEGAKYNSPLHF
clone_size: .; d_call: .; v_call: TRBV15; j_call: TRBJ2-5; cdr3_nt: TGTGCCACCAGCAGAGATGGCAAGGAGACCCAGTACTTC; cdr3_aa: CATSRDGKETQYF
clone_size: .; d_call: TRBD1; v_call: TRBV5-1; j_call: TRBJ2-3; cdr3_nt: TGCGCCAGCAGCCCATCCCAGGGGGCTGCACAGCCCCAGTATTTT; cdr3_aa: CASSPSQGAAQPQYF
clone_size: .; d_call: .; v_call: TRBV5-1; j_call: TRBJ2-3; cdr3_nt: TGCGCCAGCAGCTGGAGGGGGGACGCCAAGGATACGCAGTATTTT; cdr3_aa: CASSWRGDAKDTQYF
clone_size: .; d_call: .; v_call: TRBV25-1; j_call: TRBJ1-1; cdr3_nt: TGTGCCAGCAGTCCCCGGCCCGCTGAAGCTTTCTTT; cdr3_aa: CASSPRPAEAFF
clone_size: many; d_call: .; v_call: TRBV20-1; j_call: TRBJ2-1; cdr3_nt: TGCAGTGCTAGTGGGTGGGGGGGCGGCAATGAGCAGTTCTTC; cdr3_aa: CSASGWGGGNEQFF
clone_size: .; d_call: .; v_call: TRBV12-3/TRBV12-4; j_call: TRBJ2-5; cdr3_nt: TGTGTCAGCAGATCGGCGCCCGCAGAGACCCAGTGCTTC; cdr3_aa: CVSRSAPAETQCF
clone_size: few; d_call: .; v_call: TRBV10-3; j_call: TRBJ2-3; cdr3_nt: TGTGCCATCCGCGAGACAGGTGCCACAGATACGCAGTATTTT; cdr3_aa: CAIRETGATDTQYF
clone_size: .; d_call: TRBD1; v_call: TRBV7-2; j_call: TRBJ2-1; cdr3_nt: TGTGCCAGCAGCTTATGGACAGGGGGCACTGAGCAGTTCTTC; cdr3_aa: CASSLWTGGTEQFF
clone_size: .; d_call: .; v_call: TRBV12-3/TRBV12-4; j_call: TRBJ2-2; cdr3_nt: TGTGCCAGCAGTACACAGGGCCCCGGGGAGCTGTTTTTT; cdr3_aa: CASSTQGPGELFF
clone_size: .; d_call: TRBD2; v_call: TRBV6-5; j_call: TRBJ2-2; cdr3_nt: TGTGCCAGCAGTTACTCCTTTAGCGGGGCGGCGACCGGGGAGCTGTTTTTT; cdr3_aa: CASSYSFSGAATGELFF
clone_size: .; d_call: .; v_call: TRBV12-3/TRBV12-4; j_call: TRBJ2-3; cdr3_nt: TGTGCCAGCAGTGAACAAAGCACGGATACGCAGTATTTT; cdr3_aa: CASSEQSTDTQYF
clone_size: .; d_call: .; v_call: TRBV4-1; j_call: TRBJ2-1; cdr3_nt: TGCGCCAGCAGCCAAGTTGGGAGCGGGTTGGGCAATGAGCAGTTCTTC; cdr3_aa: CASSQVGSGLGNEQFF
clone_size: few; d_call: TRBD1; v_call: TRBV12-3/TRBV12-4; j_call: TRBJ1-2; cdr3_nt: TGTGCCAGCAGTACGGGACAGGGGGCGAGCTATGGCTACACCTTC; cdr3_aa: CASSTGQGASYGYTF
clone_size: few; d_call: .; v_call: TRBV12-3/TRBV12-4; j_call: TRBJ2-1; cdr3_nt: TGTGCCAGCAGTTCTCGGGGGGCGGGCTACAATGAGCAGTTCTTC; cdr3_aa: CASSSRGAGYNEQFF
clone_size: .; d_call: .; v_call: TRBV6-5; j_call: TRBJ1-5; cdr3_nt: TGTGCCAGCAGTTACGGTTCGGGGGAGGGATACAATCAGCCCCAGCATTTT; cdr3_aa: CASSYGSGEGYNQPQHF
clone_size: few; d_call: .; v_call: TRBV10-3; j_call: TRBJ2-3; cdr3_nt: TGTGCCATCCGGCCGGGACACCCGCCAGATACGCAGTATTTT; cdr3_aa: CAIRPGHPPDTQYF
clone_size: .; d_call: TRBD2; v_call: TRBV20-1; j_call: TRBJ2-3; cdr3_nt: TGCAGTGCTAGAGATTTTCGGGGGGGGCATACGCAGTATTTT; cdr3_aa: CSARDFRGGHTQYF
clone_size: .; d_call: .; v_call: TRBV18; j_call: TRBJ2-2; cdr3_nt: TGTGCCAGCTCACTACTGGGGCCGAACACCGGGGAGCTGTTTTTT; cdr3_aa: CASSLLGPNTGELFF
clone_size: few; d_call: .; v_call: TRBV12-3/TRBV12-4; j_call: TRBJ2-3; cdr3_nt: TGTGCCAGCACCTACGGTACAGATACGCAGTATTTT; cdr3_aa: CASTYGTDTQYF
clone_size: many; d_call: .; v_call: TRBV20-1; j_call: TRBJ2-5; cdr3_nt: TGCAGTGCTACAGGTGCCAGGAATGGAGAGACCCAGTACTTC; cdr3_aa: CSATGARNGETQYF
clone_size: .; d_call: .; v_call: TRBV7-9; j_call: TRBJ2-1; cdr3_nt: TGTGCCAGCAGCGCGCGGACATCCTACAATGAGCAGTTCTTC; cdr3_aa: CASSARTSYNEQFF
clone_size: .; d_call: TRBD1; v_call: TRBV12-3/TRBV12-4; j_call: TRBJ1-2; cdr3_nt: TGTGCCATCACAGGGGGATTATACTATGGCTACACCTTC; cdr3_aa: CAITGGLYYGYTF
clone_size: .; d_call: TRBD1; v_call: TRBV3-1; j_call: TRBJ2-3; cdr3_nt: TGTGCCAGCAGCCAAGCGACAGGGCAAACAGATACGCAGTATTTT; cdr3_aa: CASSQATGQTDTQYF
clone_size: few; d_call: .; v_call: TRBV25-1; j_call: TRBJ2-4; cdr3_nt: TGTGCCAGCAGTGATACAGGAAAAAACATTCAGTACTTC; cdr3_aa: CASSDTGKNIQYF
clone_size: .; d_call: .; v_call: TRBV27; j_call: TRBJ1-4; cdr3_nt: TGTGCCAGCAGTTTGCTTTCCGGGACCAAGGAAAAACTGTTTTTT; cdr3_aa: CASSLLSGTKEKLFF
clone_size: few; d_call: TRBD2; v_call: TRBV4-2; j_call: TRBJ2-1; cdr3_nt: TGTGCCAGCAGCCAAGATAAAGGTGGACTAGCGAATGAGCAGTTCTTC; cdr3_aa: CASSQDKGGLANEQFF